A selection of T cell receptor beta chains follows, all from one sample in a study of blood T cell repertoires in COVID-19. Libraries were prepared by immunoSEQ multiplex PCR; TCRdb keeps only in-frame clonotypes and omits some of them. The sample shows 200,000 to 300,000 clones, roughly 83% of them seen only once. Sequenced material: peripheral blood. The receptors come from a woman of 80 years or more with acute or convalescent COVID-19. The CDR3 runs from the conserved cysteine through the conserved F or W. D genes are given only for firm matches. For some rows the clone size is stated as once, few or many, or as a class when expanded; others skip it.

j_gene	d_gene	abundance	v_gene	CDR3aa	CDR3nt
TRBJ2-2	.	.	TRBV11-3	CASSLYGDGELFF	TGTGCCAGCAGCTTATACGGAGACGGGGAGCTGTTTTTT
TRBJ1-5	TRBD1	.	TRBV3-1/TRBV3-2	CASSRTGGSQPQHF	TGTGCCAGCAGCCGTACAGGGGGTAGTCAGCCCCAGCATTTT
TRBJ1-2	.	.	TRBV5-6	CASSLVAGNGYTF	TGTGCCAGCAGCTTAGTAGCAGGGAATGGCTACACCTTC
TRBJ1-6	.	.	TRBV18	CASSQTGKTSYNSPLHF	TGTGCCAGCTCACAGACGGGGAAGACCTCCTATAATTCACCCCTCCACTTT
TRBJ2-5	TRBD1	once	TRBV7-3	CASSPGQGALETQYF	TGTGCCAGCAGCCCTGGACAGGGGGCTTTGGAGACCCAGTACTTC
TRBJ1-3	.	.	TRBV30	CAWSVVSSGNTIYF	TGTGCCTGGAGTGTAGTGAGCTCTGGAAACACCATATATTTT
TRBJ1-2	TRBD1	.	TRBV18	CASSPPGQGNGYTF	TGTGCCAGCTCACCTCCGGGACAGGGTAATGGCTACACCTTC
TRBJ1-2	.	.	TRBV6-5	CASSRGLHQLYGYTF	TGTGCCAGCAGCCGGGGTCTTCACCAGCTCTATGGCTACACCTTC
TRBJ1-2	.	.	TRBV28	CASSLGQGNYGYTF	TGTGCCAGCAGTTTGGGCCAGGGGAACTATGGCTACACCTTC
TRBJ1-1	.	.	TRBV14	CASSQVRGATEAFF	TGTGCCAGCAGCCAAGTCCGTGGGGCCACTGAAGCTTTCTTT
TRBJ1-5	.	.	TRBV27	CASAKVGTSNQPQHF	TGTGCCAGCGCTAAGGTGGGCACGAGCAATCAGCCCCAGCATTTT
TRBJ2-7	.	.	TRBV11-2	CASSPPQGQGTYEQYF	TGTGCCAGCAGCCCCCCCCAAGGCCAGGGGACCTACGAGCAGTACTTC
TRBJ1-1	.	few	TRBV6-5	CASRPDRRKTEAFF	TGTGCCAGCAGACCCGACAGAAGGAAGACTGAAGCTTTCTTT
TRBJ2-3	TRBD2	.	TRBV3-1/TRBV3-2	CASSQAIAGGTDTQYF	TGTGCCAGCAGCCAAGCTATAGCGGGGGGTACAGATACGCAGTATTTT
TRBJ1-2	.	.	TRBV28	CASSLGGPVDGYTF	TGTGCCAGCAGTTTAGGAGGCCCTGTTGATGGCTACACCTTC
TRBJ2-3	TRBD2	once	TRBV2	CASSERGRNTDTQYF	TGTGCCAGCAGTGAGCGGGGGAGGAACACAGATACGCAGTATTTT
TRBJ1-1	.	.	TRBV19	CASSTRISWETEAFF	TGTGCCAGTAGTACTAGGATATCCTGGGAGACTGAAGCTTTCTTT
TRBJ1-1	.	.	TRBV19	CASSMDTRGQNANTEAFF	TGTGCCAGTAGTATGGACACAAGGGGCCAAAACGCGAACACTGAAGCTTTCTTT
TRBJ2-2	TRBD2	once	TRBV7-3	CASSLSPSYGLAGGHGELFF	TGTGCCAGCAGCTTAAGTCCCTCATATGGACTAGCGGGGGGGCACGGGGAGCTGTTTTTT
TRBJ2-5	.	.	TRBV15	CATSRDRQAVSQETQYF	TGTGCCACCAGCAGAGATAGACAAGCGGTCTCCCAAGAGACCCAGTACTTC
TRBJ1-5	.	few	TRBV3-1/TRBV3-2	CASSPRGNQPQHF	TGTGCCAGCAGCCCTCGGGGCAATCAGCCCCAGCATTTT
TRBJ2-7	TRBD1	.	TRBV5-1	CASSARTGGRDEQYF	TGCGCCAGCAGCGCCCGGACAGGGGGCCGGGACGAGCAGTACTTC
TRBJ2-2	.	many	TRBV6-1	CASSAGRGVGTGELFF	TGTGCCAGCAGTGCCGGTCGGGGAGTAGGGACCGGGGAGCTGTTTTTT